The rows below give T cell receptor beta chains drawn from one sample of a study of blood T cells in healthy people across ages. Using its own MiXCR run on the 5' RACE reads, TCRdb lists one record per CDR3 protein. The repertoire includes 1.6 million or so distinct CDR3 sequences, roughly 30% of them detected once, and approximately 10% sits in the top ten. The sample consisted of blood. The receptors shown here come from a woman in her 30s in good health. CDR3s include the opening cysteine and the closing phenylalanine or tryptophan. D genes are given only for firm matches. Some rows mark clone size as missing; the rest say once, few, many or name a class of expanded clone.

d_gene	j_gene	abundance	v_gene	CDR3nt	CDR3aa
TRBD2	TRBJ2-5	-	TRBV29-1	TGCAGCGTTTGGGGAGGGGAAGAGACCCAGTACTTC	CSVWGGEETQYF
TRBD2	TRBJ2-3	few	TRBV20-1	TGCAGTGCTAGTCGGCTAGCGGCAGATACGCAGTATTTT	CSASRLAADTQYF
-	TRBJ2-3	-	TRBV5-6	TGTGCCAGCAGCCACAAGCTAGTTTCGAGTATGGCTACGCAGTATTTT	CASSHKLVSSMATQYF
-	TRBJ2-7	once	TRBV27	TGTGCCAGCAGTTTATCGGGTCTGGGGGCCTACGAGCAGTACTTC	CASSLSGLGAYEQYF
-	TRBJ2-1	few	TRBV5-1	TGCGCCAGCAGCGGAGGGACCGCCGCCTACAATGAGCAGTTCTTC	CASSGGTAAYNEQFF
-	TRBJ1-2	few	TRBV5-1	TGCGCCAGCAGCTTGGTTTTCGGGGGCGAGGACTATGGCTACACCTTC	CASSLVFGGEDYGYTF
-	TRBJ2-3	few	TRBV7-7	TGTGCCAGCAGCCAAACCCCCGGGCAGCCCAATGGAGATACGCAGTATTTT	CASSQTPGQPNGDTQYF
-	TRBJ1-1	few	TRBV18	TGTGCCAGCTCACCAACGGGACGGGTTCGGGTGAACACTGAAGCTTTCTTT	CASSPTGRVRVNTEAFF
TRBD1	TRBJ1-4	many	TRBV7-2	TGTGCCAGCAGCCAACGACAGGGGCAGGGTGAAAAACTGTTTTTT	CASSQRQGQGEKLFF
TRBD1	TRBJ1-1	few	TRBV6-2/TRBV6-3	TGTGCCAGCACAGGACAGGGCCCTGGGGCTTTCTTT	CASTGQGPGAFF
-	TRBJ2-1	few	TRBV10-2	TGCGCCAGCAGATCCCGGGACCGGGCCTACAATGAGCAGTTCTTC	CASRSRDRAYNEQFF
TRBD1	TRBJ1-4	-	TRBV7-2	TGTGCCAGCAGCTTAGGAGTCGGCGGGACAGGAGCTAATGAAAAACTGTTTTTT	CASSLGVGGTGANEKLFF
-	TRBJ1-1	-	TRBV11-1	TGTGCCAGCAGCTTACTCAGGGGAGTTCAGAACACTGAAGCTTTCTTT	CASSLLRGVQNTEAFF
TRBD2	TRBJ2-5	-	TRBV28	TGTGCCAGCAGTTTTAACGGGGGGACGTCCCAAGAGACCCAGTACTTC	CASSFNGGTSQETQYF
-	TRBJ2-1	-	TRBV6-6	TGTGCCAGCAGCCCCGAGGCGTATGACAATGAGCAGTTCTTC	CASSPEAYDNEQFF
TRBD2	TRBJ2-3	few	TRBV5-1	TGCGCCAGCAGCCCGCCTAGCGGGGGGGTATATACGCAGTATTTT	CASSPPSGGVYTQYF
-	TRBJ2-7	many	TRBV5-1	TGCGCCAGCAGCCTCGGGTCGGGGGCCTACGAGCAGTACTTC	CASSLGSGAYEQYF
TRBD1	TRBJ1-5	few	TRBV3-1	TGTGCCAGCAGCTCCGGGACAGGGGGCCGGGGGCAGCCCCAGCATTTT	CASSSGTGGRGQPQHF
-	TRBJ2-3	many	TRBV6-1	TGTGCCAGCAGTGAAGCGACAGTTCCTAGCACAGATACGCAGTATTTT	CASSEATVPSTDTQYF
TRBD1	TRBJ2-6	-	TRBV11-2	TGTGCCAGCAGCTTAACGGTAGGACAGGCAATTTCTGGGGCCAACGTCCTGACTTTC	CASSLTVGQAISGANVLTF
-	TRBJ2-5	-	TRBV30	TGTGCCTGGAGTGTAGAGACAACCCAGTACTTC	CAWSVETTQYF
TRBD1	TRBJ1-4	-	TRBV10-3	TGTGCCATCTCAGGGACAGGGAAAGAAAAACTGTTTTTT	CAISGTGKEKLFF
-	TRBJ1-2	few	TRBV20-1	TGCAGTGCTAGAGTTGTACCCGGCTACACCTTC	CSARVVPGYTF
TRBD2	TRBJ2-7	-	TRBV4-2	TGTGCCAGCAGCCAAGATCCAGCGGGGGGTTGGTACGAGCAGTACTTC	CASSQDPAGGWYEQYF
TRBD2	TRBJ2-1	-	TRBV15	TGTGCCACCAGCAGAGAGGTAGCGGGGGCAGACAATGAGCAGTTCTTC	CATSREVAGADNEQFF